This entry lists 17 T cell receptor beta chains sequenced from one sample in a study of shared clonotypes between healthy human individuals (dated by TCRdb to 2018 to 2020). The method was the immunoSEQ multiplex PCR assay. TCRdb took over this immuneACCESS table, retaining in-frame rearrangements with V and J assigned. Such tables are incomplete; in checked studies, under half of the missing clones stem from an unresolved V gene, and the remainder is unexplained. The sample table lists some 1.5 million clones, roughly 97% of them with a count of one. 0.95% to 1.5% of the sample lies in the top ten. The sample consisted of naive CD4+ T cells sorted from blood. The cell subset or site label of this sample denotes: CD45RA+ positively selected. The receptors shown here come from a man aged 25 to 40 in good health.

V usage is TRBV19 and J usage is TRBJ1-2; D is unresolved. With 3 bases removed from V and 4 bases from J, the gap between germline ends came to 9 bases. This CDR3 region has 13 residues. From germline, CDR1 is LNHDA and CDR2 SQIVND (reference sequence). DNA for the CDR3: TGTGCCAGTAGTATGAACAGTCTCTATGGCTACACCTTC. Its translation: CASSMNSLYGYTF.

The chain links TRBV9 to TRBJ2-1, with 7 bases matching TRBD2. Per the germline V gene, CDR1 is SGDLS and CDR2 is YYNGEE. J gave up 5 bases and V 4 bases, and 6 bases lay outside the gene matches. The CDR3 length is 14 residues. Here the CDR3 reads CASSTPGTNNEQFF. For the CDR3, the DNA is TGTGCCAGCAGCACCCCCGGGACTAACAATGAGCAGTTCTTC. Full variable domain (outside the CDR3, taken from reference TRBV9 and TRBJ2-1): DSGVTQTPKHLITATGQRVTLRCSPRSGDLSVYWYQQSLDQGLQFLIQYYNGEERAKGNILERFSAQQFPDLHSELNLSSLELGDSALYFCASSTPGTNNEQFFGPGTRLTVL.

A note on this clone: Other DNA sequences from this sample encode an identical CDR3 as well. The chain links TRBV6-1 to TRBJ2-7; 11 nucleotides agree with TRBD2. V lost 6 bases, J lost 0 bases, and 4 bases stayed unmatched. Germline CDR1 and CDR2: MNHNS and SASEGT. The CDR3 sequence is 15 residues long. CDR3 sequence (DNA): TGTGCCAGCAGCGCAACTAGCGGGAGCTCCTACGAGCAGTACTTC. As protein: CASSATSGSSYEQYF.

The CDR3 coding sequence is TGTGCCAGCAGCCAAGAACCGGGACTAGCGGATCTGAATGAGCAGTTCTTC. Amino acid sequence: CASSQEPGLADLNEQFF. The V gene is TRBV4-2, the J gene TRBJ2-1; TRBD2 agrees at 11 bases. Trimming took 0 bases from V and 7 from J; bases not matched to a gene: 8. Germline lookup yields CDR1 LGHNA and CDR2 YNFKEQ. The CDR3 has 17 amino acids.

This sequence joins TRBV7-2 and TRBJ2-3; no clear D gene. V was clipped by 1 base and J by 2 bases, with 10 bases between them. Germline lookup yields CDR1 SGHTA and CDR2 FQGNSA. The CDR3 covers 15 residues. The CDR3: CASSLDRGSTDTQYF. CDR3 bases: TGTGCCAGCAGCTTAGATCGTGGGTCCACAGATACGCAGTATTTT.

This clone has just one count. This chain joins TRBV6-5 and TRBJ2-7, with D hard to call. Germline-derived CDR1 and CDR2 are MNHEY and SVGAGI. Between the trimmed V and J ends, which lost 6 bases and 3 bases, there was a span of 18 bases. This CDR3 has 15 amino acids. CDR3 protein: CASRMTQTSHYEQYF. The CDR3 coding sequence is TGTGCCAGCAGAATGACCCAAACGTCCCACTACGAGCAGTACTTC.

This chain joins TRBV5-4 and TRBJ2-2; D remains ambiguous. The V gene lost 0 bases and the J gene lost 6 bases, with 6 bases spanning the gap. The germline gives CDR1 SGHNT, CDR2 YYREEE (reference sequence). This CDR3 spans 13 amino acids. The CDR3 reads CASSLARAGELFF. The CDR3 DNA sequence: TGTGCCAGCAGCTTGGCCCGGGCCGGGGAGCTGTTTTTT.

The rearrangement joins TRBV19 to TRBJ2-7, with 15 bases matching TRBD2. The CDR3 runs 15 residues. The junction had 5 bases not matched to a gene; V was cut back by 4 bases and J by 7 bases. Germline assignment: CDR1 LNHDA and CDR2 SQIVND (reference sequence). The CDR3 nucleotides read TGTGCCAGTAGTAGGGGACTAGCGGGAGGAGGGGAGCAGTACTTC. Its translation is CASSRGLAGGGEQYF.

The chain links TRBV5-4 to TRBJ2-3; D is unresolved. Germline V gives CDR1 SGHNT, CDR2 YYREEE (reference sequence). The CDR3 extends over 14 amino acids. The V and J ends lost 1 base and 0 bases respectively, with 6 bases between them. CDR3 region: CASSLPESTDTQYF. The CDR3 nucleotides are TGTGCCAGCAGCTTGCCAGAAAGCACAGATACGCAGTATTTT.

The chain joins TRBV7-2 to TRBJ1-1; D perhaps matches TRBD1 (5 bases). Trimming took 1 base from V and 0 from J, leaving 18 bases between them. Germline CDR1 SGHTA, CDR2 FQGNSA. CDR3 size: 18 residues. CDR3 residues: CASSLGLVSARVNTEAFF. CDR3 nucleotides: TGTGCCAGCAGCTTAGGTCTAGTATCGGCCAGGGTGAACACTGAAGCTTTCTTT.

This clone was detected only once. This chain joins TRBV15 and TRBJ2-2, with TRBD2 matching 10 bases. The CDR3 is 17 amino acids. V was pared by 2 bases and J by 3 bases, with 6 bases of the junction left unmatched. The germline gives CDR1 LNHNV, CDR2 YYDKDF (reference sequence). DNA for the CDR3: TGTGCCACCAGCAGACGGGGACTAGCGCCGGACACCGGGGAGCTGTTTTTT. Translating it yields CATSRRGLAPDTGELFF.

This clone was detected a few times. The chain employs TRBV19 and TRBJ2-7, with 7 bases that match TRBD1. The CDR3 totals 13 residues. Unmatched junction bases numbered 9, after V lost 6 bases and J lost 7 bases. Germline V lookup: CDR1 LNHDA, CDR2 SQIVND (reference sequence). The CDR3 spells CASSWDSVKEQYF. The CDR3 region has the DNA TGTGCCAGTAGCTGGGACAGCGTTAAAGAGCAGTACTTC.

The rearrangement joins TRBV18 to TRBJ2-1; TRBD2 matches at 15 bases. The CDR3 extends over 16 amino acids. V was pared by 2 bases and J by 7 bases, with 3 bases of the junction left unmatched. Germline assignment: CDR1 KGHSH and CDR2 LQKENI. CDR3 bases: TGTGCCAGCTCACCAGCCGGGACTAGCGGGGGGAATGAGCAGTTCTTC. This translates into CASSPAGTSGGNEQFF.

This chain links TRBV2 with TRBJ2-6; TRBD2 aligns across 7 bases. The CDR3 loop spans 18 amino acids. V shed 6 bases, J shed 0 bases, and the junction held 11 bases outside the gene matches. The germline CDR1 and CDR2 sequences are SNHLY and FYNNEI. The CDR3 is CASRQGRGRNSGANVLTF. CDR3 DNA sequence: TGTGCCAGCAGGCAAGGGAGGGGCCGAAACTCTGGGGCCAACGTCCTGACTTTC.

The chain recombines TRBV28 with TRBJ2-1; 10 bases fit TRBD2. Germline V gene data show CDR1 as MDHEN and CDR2 as SYDVKM. The CDR3 loop spans 16 amino acids. V lost 3 bases and J lost 3; bases outside the gene matches: 5. CDR3 in amino acids: CASSFLAGGRYNEQFF. The CDR3 coding sequence is TGTGCCAGCAGTTTTTTAGCGGGAGGCCGCTACAATGAGCAGTTCTTC.

This clone was observed a single time. The chain has TRBV9 and TRBJ2-7; 9 nucleotides agree with TRBD2. Germline V gene lookup returns CDR1 SGDLS and CDR2 YYNGEE. V was clipped by 1 base and J by 4 bases; unmatched bases: 12. CDR3 size: 17 residues. The CDR3 sequence is CASSVRGTWTSVYEQYF. The CDR3 DNA is TGTGCCAGCAGCGTACGGGGGACATGGACTAGCGTGTACGAGCAGTACTTC.

The rearrangement uses TRBV7-4 and TRBJ1-5; no firm D call. In germline, CDR1 is SGHVT, CDR2 SQSDAQ. There are 13 residues in the CDR3. The V and J ends lost 1 base and 5 bases respectively, with 6 bases between them. The CDR3 sequence is CASSLGVDQPQHF. CDR3 DNA: TGTGCCAGCAGCTTAGGGGTGGATCAGCCCCAGCATTTT. Full variable domain (remainder filled in from reference TRBV7-4 and TRBJ1-5): GAGVSQSPRYKVAKRGRDVALRCDSISGHVTLYWYRQTLGQGSEVLTYSQSDAQRDKSGRPSGRFSAERPERSVSTLKIQRTEQGDSAVYLCASSLGVDQPQHFGDGTRLSIL.